Below are 22 T cell receptor beta chains sequenced from a single sample in a study of T cell repertoires in cytomegalovirus infection. TCRdb redid the calling of the reads with MiXCR, one entry per CDR3 protein. The sample lists some 200,000 distinct CDR3 sequences, roughly 9% seen once, with roughly 5.1% in the top ten. Sequencing was performed on PBMCs. The receptors shown here come from a human donor in good health (CMV status not recorded). Some clones in this sample may be carry-over from other donors' samples.

In this sample, this clonotype turned up many times. The chain uses TRBV7-3 and TRBJ2-1; TRBD2 aligns across 11 bases. The V gene end was trimmed by 6 bases and the J gene end by 0 bases; junction bases not matched to a gene: 7. This CDR3 spans 17 amino acids. The germline CDR1 and CDR2 sequences are SGHTA and FQGTGA. Here the CDR3 DNA reads TGTGCCAGCAGTCCCGGACTAGCGGGCGGCTCCTACAATGAGCAGTTCTTC. Translating it yields CASSPGLAGGSYNEQFF. The variable domain in full, completed from reference TRBV7-3 and TRBJ2-1, reads GAGVSQTPSNKVTEKGKYVELRCDPISGHTALYWYRQSLGQGPEFLIYFQGTGAADDSGLPNDRFFAVRPEGSVSTLKIQRTERGDSAVYLCASSPGLAGGSYNEQFFGPGTRLTVL.

This clonotype was detected ten times or more. CDR3 in amino acids: CASTGYSNQPQHF. For the CDR3, the DNA is TGTGCCAGCACAGGGTATAGCAATCAGCCCCAGCATTTT. The chain links TRBV2 to TRBJ1-5; TRBD1 might be the D (5 bases). This CDR3 region has 13 residues. The ends were cut back, 7 bases at V and 0 bases at J, with 7 bases in the middle. Germline assignment: CDR1 SNHLY and CDR2 FYNNEI.

This clonotype was picked up a small number of times. The chain recombines TRBV7-2 with TRBJ1-1; possibly TRBD1 for D (6 bases). The germline V gene encodes CDR1 SGHTA and CDR2 FQGNSA. The V end was cut by 5 bases, the J end by 8 bases, with 15 bases between. The length of the CDR3 is 13 residues. CDR3 sequence (DNA): TGTGCCAGCAGCACCCGAGGGGGGGACGAAGCTTTCTTT. Its protein product is CASSTRGGDEAFF.

This clonotype was seen at least ten times. The V call is TRBV5-6, the J call TRBJ2-7; 13 bases map to TRBD2. CDR1 is SGHDT, CDR2 YYEEEE, per germline. The length of the CDR3 is 20 residues. V dropped 0 bases and J dropped 6; count of bases not matched to a gene: 18. For the CDR3, the DNA is TGTGCCAGCAGCTTGGGCCCCCTAAGACTAGCGGGAGGACCACATAGCGAGCAGTACTTC. Translating gives CASSLGPLRLAGGPHSEQYF.

A word on this clonotype: Relative to the germline gene, one junction end is altered; a read error may explain this. The chain is built from TRBV6-8 and TRBJ1-1, with 9 nucleotides matching TRBD1. The CDR3 spans 14 residues. Germline V gene lookup returns CDR1 MNHGY and CDR2 SAAAGT. CDR3 bases: TGTGCCAGCAGTTACGGACAGGGGAACACTGAAGCTTTATTT. Translation gives CASSYGQGNTEALF.

The chain employs TRBV14 and TRBJ2-2, with unresolved D. The germline V gene encodes CDR1 SGHDN and CDR2 FVKESK. This CDR3 is 13 amino acids long. V was pared by 1 base and J by 5 bases, with 5 bases between. CDR3 amino acids: CASSQVQTGELFF. CDR3 bases: TGTGCCAGCAGCCAAGTGCAGACCGGGGAGCTGTTTTTT. Complete variable domain (other parts from reference TRBV14 and TRBJ2-2): EAGVTQFPSHSVIEKGQTVTLRCDPISGHDNLYWYRRVMGKEIKFLLHFVKESKQDESGMPNNRFLAERTGGTYSTLKVQPAELEDSGVYFCASSQVQTGELFFGEGSRLTVL.

This clonotype was observed many times. The chain has TRBV7-2 and TRBJ2-2, with 8 bases aligning to TRBD1. From germline, CDR1 is SGHTA and CDR2 FQGNSA. This CDR3 spans 15 amino acids. After removal of 4 bases from V and 4 bases from J, the junction contained 5 bases not matched to a gene. CDR3 sequence (DNA): TGTGCCAGCAGCTCTGACAGGGGAGGCACCGGGGAGCTGTTTTTT. Protein sequence: CASSSDRGGTGELFF. Supplemented by reference TRBV7-2 and TRBJ2-2, the full variable domain reads GAGVSQSPSNKVTEKGKDVELRCDPISGHTALYWYRQSLGQGLEFLIYFQGNSAPDKSGLPSDRFSAERTGGSVSTLTIQRTQQEDSAVYLCASSSDRGGTGELFFGEGSRLTVL.

This clonotype was observed a handful of times. V is TRBV4-1 and J is TRBJ1-5; D unclear. The CDR3 has 14 amino acids. Between the trimmed V and J ends, which lost 5 bases and 3 bases, there was a span of 11 bases. Germline CDR1 and CDR2: MGHRA and YSYEKL. The DNA for the CDR3 is TGCGCCAGCAGCGATCTAGGCAACAATCAGCCCCAGCATTTT. Amino acid sequence: CASSDLGNNQPQHF.

The J gene is TRBJ2-2, the V gene TRBV6-6; the D is unclear. V lost 7 bases, J lost 4 bases, and 13 bases lay in between. Germline V CDR1 and CDR2: MNHNY, SVGAGI (reference sequence). The CDR3 consists of 14 residues. The CDR3 protein is CASNPPSVTGELFF. The CDR3 nucleotides are TGTGCCAGCAACCCCCCGAGCGTCACCGGGGAGCTGTTTTTT.

This clonotype was observed many times. This chain connects TRBV12-3 or TRBV12-4 to TRBJ1-3; a weak D match, TRBD1 (6 bases). The CDR3 has 14 residues. Trimming took off 6 bases at V and 7 bases at J, with 16 bases between the two ends. The CDR3 DNA is TGTGCCAGCAGCCCGGGGGGCGCGTATAACACCATATATTTT. Its translation is CASSPGGAYNTIYF.

This clonotype showed up many times. The CDR3 protein is CASSLDRGGSYNSPLHF. CDR3 coding DNA: TGTGCCAGCAGCTTAGACAGGGGTGGGTCCTATAATTCACCCCTCCACTTT. The V and J genes are TRBV7-2 and TRBJ1-6; 7 bases line up with TRBD1. V shed 1 base, J shed 1 base, and the junction held 4 bases outside the gene matches. This CDR3 contains 17 residues. Germline V gene data show CDR1 as SGHTA and CDR2 as FQGNSA.

This clonotype was seen many times. This CDR3 reads CASTPPQTNYGYTF. As DNA, the CDR3 is TGTGCCAGCACCCCACCCCAGACTAACTATGGCTACACCTTC. J is TRBJ1-2 and V is TRBV7-9; the D is unclear. Trimming pared 7 bases from V and 0 bases from J, leaving 12 bases between. CDR1 is SEHNR and CDR2 is FQNEAQ in the germline V gene (reference sequence). The CDR3 has 14 amino acids.

At least ten counts were recorded for this clonotype. The chain couples TRBV7-9 to TRBJ1-1; tentative D call: TRBD1 (6 bases). Germline values: CDR1 SEHNR, CDR2 FQNEAQ (reference sequence). The CDR3 is 13 residues long. V shed 5 bases and J shed 8 bases, with 15 bases lying between them. CDR3 DNA: TGTGCCAGCAGCCTTGGGCTGGGGGCGGAAGCTTTCTTT. It codes for CASSLGLGAEAFF.

The rearrangement uses TRBV27 and TRBJ2-2; maybe TRBD1 (5 bases). Germline CDR1 is MNHEY and CDR2 is SMNVEV (reference sequence). The germline V and J ends were trimmed by 4 bases and 0 bases, with 12 bases remaining between them. The CDR3 length is 16 residues. In nucleotides, the CDR3 is TGTGCCAGCAGTTCCTACAGGATCGCGAACACCGGGGAGCTGTTTTTT. Translated, it gives CASSSYRIANTGELFF.

This clonotype was picked up many times. The chain carries TRBV18 and TRBJ2-7; a weak D match, TRBD2 (6 bases). Germline CDR1 is KGHSH and CDR2 is LQKENI. The CDR3 loop spans 17 amino acids. Trimming removed 4 bases from V and 3 bases from J, with 22 bases in between. The CDR3 DNA reads as TGTGCCAGCTCACAACTTCACGGAAACGGAGGGGACTACGAGCAGTACTTC. Translation: CASSQLHGNGGDYEQYF.

There are many counts of this clonotype. The chain couples TRBV10-3 to TRBJ2-5; D is possibly TRBD2 (6 bases). The germline CDR1 and CDR2 sequences are ENHRY and SYGVKD. The CDR3 extends over 12 amino acids. The V end was cut by 10 bases, the J end by 1 base, with 10 bases between. The CDR3 spells CATLGGQETQYF. The CDR3, as DNA: TGTGCCACCTTGGGGGGCCAAGAGACCCAGTACTTC.

The sample holds many counts of this clonotype. The chain recombines TRBV7-3 with TRBJ2-4; 8 bases are shared with TRBD2. This CDR3 comprises 13 residues. Germline V gene sequence: CDR1 SGHTA, CDR2 FQGTGA. V shed 5 bases, J shed 8 bases, and the junction held 5 bases outside the gene matches. CDR3 nucleotide sequence: TGTGCCAGCAGCACCGGGGGGGAGGACATTCAGTACTTC. It translates to CASSTGGEDIQYF.

This clonotype was detected many times. This chain joins TRBV12-3 or TRBV12-4 and TRBJ1-1; TRBD1 matches at 7 bases. This CDR3 region has 16 residues. J lost 4 bases, V lost 2 bases, and 10 bases had no gene match. The CDR3 DNA reads TGTGCCAGCAGTTTATCCGGGTTGACAGGGCCCACTGAAGCTTTCTTT. Encoded protein: CASSLSGLTGPTEAFF.

The table lists this clonotype with a few counts. V usage is TRBV6-5 and J usage is TRBJ1-3, with D perhaps TRBD1 (5 bases). From germline, CDR1 is MNHEY and CDR2 SVGAGI. The length of the CDR3 is 18 residues. The V end lost 6 bases, the J end lost 2 bases, and 23 bases lay between the germline ends. CDR3 protein: CASSQNSNRGETGNTIYF. The CDR3 bases are TGTGCCAGCAGCCAGAACTCCAATCGGGGGGAAACTGGAAACACCATATATTTT.

The table lists this clonotype with a few counts. The chain joins TRBV28 to TRBJ2-7; 7 positions match TRBD1. The length of the CDR3 is 14 residues. Trimming at V came to 5 bases and at J to 3 bases, leaving 7 bases not matched to a gene. Per germline, CDR1 MDHEN and CDR2 SYDVKM. CDR3 coding DNA: TGTGCCAGCAGTCCCCCCGGGACAGTCTACGAGCAGTACTTC. This sequence encodes CASSPPGTVYEQYF.

This clonotype was seen only a few times. The chain recombines TRBV12-3 or TRBV12-4 with TRBJ1-1; 12 bases align to TRBD1. The V and J ends lost 3 bases and 5 bases, in that order; junction bases with no gene match: 4. The CDR3 has 15 residues. The CDR3 DNA reads as TGTGCCAGCAGTTTCCTGGGACAGGGGGCAACTGAAGCTTTCTTT. Its protein is CASSFLGQGATEAFF.

The CDR3 DNA reads TGTGCCAGCAGTTTATCGGGCAGTTCTGGAAACACCATATATTTT. Encoded protein: CASSLSGSSGNTIYF. The chain has TRBV28 and TRBJ1-3; no clear D. The V end was cut by 1 base, the J end by 1 base, with 8 bases between. Germline V CDR1 and CDR2: MDHEN, SYDVKM. This CDR3 comprises 15 residues.